The 21 T cell receptor beta chains in this list originate from one sample, sequenced in a study of T cell repertoires in cytomegalovirus infection. TCRdb analysed the reads with MiXCR anew, one entry per CDR3 protein. The table includes 310,000 or so distinct CDR3 sequences, 17% detected once. Sequencing input: PBMCs. Receptors originate from a human donor in good health (CMV status not recorded). Some clones in this sample may be carry-over from other donors' samples.

This clonotype was seen at least ten times. The chain uses TRBV7-2 and TRBJ1-2; 7 nucleotides match TRBD1. This CDR3 is built from 16 residues. V shed 1 base and J 4 bases; nucleotides not matched to a gene: 9. In germline, CDR1 is SGHTA, CDR2 FQGNSA. The CDR3 loop is CASSLVGTATTYGYTF. CDR3 sequence (DNA): TGTGCCAGCAGCTTAGTTGGGACAGCCACGACCTATGGCTACACCTTC. The variable domain in full, completed from reference TRBV7-2 and TRBJ1-2, reads GAGVSQSPSNKVTEKGKDVELRCDPISGHTALYWYRQSLGQGLEFLIYFQGNSAPDKSGLPSDRFSAERTGGSVSTLTIQRTQQEDSAVYLCASSLVGTATTYGYTFGSGTRLTVV.

There are a few counts of this clonotype. The chain uses TRBV15 and TRBJ2-1; 8 positions match TRBD2. The CDR3 has 14 residues. Germline V lookup: CDR1 LNHNV, CDR2 YYDKDF (reference sequence). V lost 8 bases and J lost 10; bases outside the gene matches: 13. The DNA of the CDR3 is TGTGCCACCTGGCTGGCGGGGGGTTTGGGCGAGCAGTTCTTC. This encodes CATWLAGGLGEQFF.

Only a few counts were recorded for this clonotype. The chain couples TRBV28 to TRBJ2-1; 8 nucleotides agree with TRBD1. The CDR3 contains 16 residues. Per germline, CDR1 MDHEN and CDR2 SYDVKM. V lost 3 bases, J lost 2 bases, and 6 bases stayed unmatched. CDR3 nucleotides: TGTGCCAGCAGTTTGTTCCGGGACAGGCCCTACAATGAGCAGTTCTTC. Amino acid sequence: CASSLFRDRPYNEQFF.

In this sample, this clonotype is medium-sized (0.01 to 0.1%). CDR3 DNA: TGTGCCAGCAGCCCCCTTCGAGGGAGCAATCAGCCCCAGCATTTT. Amino acid sequence: CASSPLRGSNQPQHF. The V gene is TRBV7-2, the J gene TRBJ1-5; D is unclear. The CDR3 extends over 15 amino acids. Per germline, CDR1 SGHTA and CDR2 FQGNSA. Between the trimmed V and J ends, which lost 5 bases and 1 base, there was a span of 12 bases.

This clonotype came up many times. The rearrangement links TRBV7-2 to TRBJ2-7; TRBD1 matches at 8 bases. Trimming took 4 bases from V and 4 from J; bases not matched to a gene: 9. The CDR3 runs to 15 residues. Per the germline V gene, CDR1 is SGHTA and CDR2 is FQGNSA. The CDR3 is CASSSTTGAGYEQYF. CDR3 in DNA: TGTGCCAGCAGCTCCACGACAGGGGCCGGATACGAGCAGTACTTC. Full variable domain (missing parts from reference TRBV7-2 and TRBJ2-7): GAGVSQSPSNKVTEKGKDVELRCDPISGHTALYWYRQSLGQGLEFLIYFQGNSAPDKSGLPSDRFSAERTGGSVSTLTIQRTQQEDSAVYLCASSSTTGAGYEQYFGPGTRLTVT.

In its sample, this clonotype was seen a few times. This chain links TRBV27 with TRBJ2-1, with D uncertain. Germline-derived CDR1 and CDR2 are MNHEY and SMNVEV (reference sequence). The V and J ends lost 8 bases and 7 bases respectively, with 6 bases between them. The CDR3 runs to 10 residues. The DNA of the CDR3 is TGTGCCAGCGGACGAAATGAGCAGTTCTTC. Amino acids: CASGRNEQFF.

Regarding this clonotype: With a much larger clone just one base away, this may be a read error. The rearrangement joins TRBV7-2 to TRBJ1-2; 7 positions match TRBD1. Germline lookup yields CDR1 SGHTA and CDR2 FQGNSA. The J segment lost 6 bases and the V segment lost 4 bases, leaving 8 bases of the junction unmatched. CDR3 length equals 14 residues. The CDR3, as DNA: TGTGCCAGCAGCTACGGGACAGTGTACGATGGCTACACCTTC. Translation gives CASSYGTVYDGYTF.

This clonotype came up many times. CDR3: CASKEVNSNTEAFF. CDR3 nucleotide sequence: TGTGCCAGCAAGGAAGTCAACTCGAACACTGAAGCTTTCTTT. The chain carries TRBV6-1 and TRBJ1-1, with D hard to call. The CDR3 totals 14 residues. Germline CDR1 reads MNHNS; CDR2 reads SASEGT. V was trimmed by 7 bases and J by 1 base, leaving 13 bases between them.

The chain recombines TRBV20-1 with TRBJ2-7; D may be TRBD1 (6 bases). Germline CDR1 reads DFQATT; CDR2 reads SNEGSKA (reference sequence). The CDR3 consists of 14 residues. Trimming pared 6 bases from V and 2 bases from J, leaving 17 bases between. The CDR3 DNA is TGCAGTGCCTATGAGGGTTCAGGGGCCTACGAGCAGTACTTC. Encoded protein: CSAYEGSGAYEQYF.

On this clonotype: This may come from a read error, since a much larger clone is one base off. The genes are TRBV6-5 and TRBJ1-1; D remains unclear. This CDR3 contains 13 residues. CDR1 is MNHEY, CDR2 SVGAGI, per germline. V was pared by 2 bases and J by 0 bases, with 4 bases between. CDR3 DNA: TGTGCCAGCAGTTACAGGGTGAACACTGAAGCTTTCTTT. Amino acids: CASSYRVNTEAFF.

This clonotype was recorded at least ten times. The chain has TRBV6-6 and TRBJ1-1, with 11 bases lining up with TRBD1. After removal of 6 bases from V and 11 bases from J, the junction contained 8 bases not matched to a gene. CDR3 length equals 13 residues. Per germline, CDR1 MNHNY and CDR2 SVGAGI (reference sequence). CDR3 coding DNA: TGTGCCAGCAGCGGACAGGGGGCGCGGTTGGCTTTCTTT. As protein: CASSGQGARLAFF.

This clonotype was seen ten or more times. The rearrangement joins TRBV7-2 to TRBJ2-7; no reliable D call. The V end lost 1 base, the J end lost 3 bases, and 7 bases lay between the germline ends. The CDR3 is 13 amino acids. Germline V CDR1 and CDR2: SGHTA, FQGNSA. CDR3 bases: TGTGCCAGCAGCTTAGTTCGTGGCTACGAGCAGTACTTC. It encodes CASSLVRGYEQYF.

This clonotype showed up many times. This CDR3 is CASSFAGGNYNEQFF. In DNA form, the CDR3 reads TGTGCCAGCAGCTTCGCGGGGGGAAATTACAATGAGCAGTTCTTC. This chain uses TRBV7-3 with TRBJ2-1; 8 nucleotides agree with TRBD2. V dropped 3 bases and J dropped 4; count of bases not matched to a gene: 5. The CDR3 covers 15 residues. Germline V gives CDR1 SGHTA, CDR2 FQGTGA.

This clonotype was seen only a few times. This sequence joins TRBV28 and TRBJ1-5, with D possibly being TRBD1 (5 bases). Germline CDR1 MDHEN, CDR2 SYDVKM. CDR3 length equals 12 residues. V lost 7 bases and J lost 7, with 11 bases in between. The DNA for the CDR3 is TGTGCCAGCACAACCCGGGACCAGCCCCAGCATTTT. It is translated as CASTTRDQPQHF.

This clonotype was seen at least ten times. The chain links TRBV12-3 or TRBV12-4 to TRBJ1-1; 10 nucleotides line up with TRBD1. V lost 1 base, J lost 3 bases, and 2 bases stayed unmatched. This CDR3 comprises 15 residues. This CDR3 is CASSLGTGGYTEAFF. In DNA, the CDR3 is TGTGCCAGCAGTTTAGGGACAGGGGGGTACACTGAAGCTTTCTTT.

A few counts support this clonotype. The CDR3 DNA reads as TGTGCCAGCCATGCGGGGAGGGGCACAGATACGCAGTATTTT. It specifies CASHAGRGTDTQYF. This chain links TRBV2 with TRBJ2-3; 7 bases map to TRBD2. The ends lost 8 bases at V and 1 base at J; junction bases unmatched: 6. From germline, CDR1 is SNHLY and CDR2 FYNNEI. The CDR3 runs to 14 residues.

This chain uses TRBV6-1 with TRBJ2-7; TRBD1 agrees at 9 bases. Germline CDR1 is MNHNS and CDR2 is SASEGT. The CDR3 loop spans 13 amino acids. Unmatched junction bases numbered 6, after V lost 6 bases and J lost 6 bases. CDR3 sequence: CASRLTGGSEQYF. CDR3 sequence (DNA): TGTGCCAGCAGGCTTACAGGGGGCAGCGAGCAGTACTTC.

This clonotype was detected ten times or more. J is TRBJ1-4 and V is TRBV7-6; D is possibly TRBD1 (5 bases). The length of the CDR3 is 14 residues. Germline V gene lookup returns CDR1 SGHVS and CDR2 FNYEAQ. Trimming left V 6 bases short and J 6 bases short, with 14 bases between. The CDR3 reads CASSSDLGDEKLFF. CDR3 nucleotide sequence: TGTGCCAGCAGTTCGGACCTGGGGGATGAAAAACTGTTTTTT. Using reference TRBV7-6 and TRBJ1-4 for the parts outside the CDR3, the full variable domain is GAGVSQSPRYKVTKRGQDVALRCDPISGHVSLYWYRQALGQGPEFLTYFNYEAQQDKSGLPNDRFSAERPEGSISTLTIQRTEQRDSAMYRCASSSDLGDEKLFFGSGTQLSVL.

This clonotype was observed many times. CDR3 bases: TGTGCCGCTACCGGGACAGAAAGCAATGAGCAGTTCTTC. Its translation: CAATGTESNEQFF. The chain carries TRBV10-3 and TRBJ2-1; TRBD1 aligns across 7 bases. The CDR3 loop spans 13 amino acids. The V gene end was trimmed by 11 bases and the J gene end by 6 bases; junction bases not matched to a gene: 10. The germline V gene has CDR1 ENHRY and CDR2 SYGVKD.

Here the CDR3 DNA reads TGCGCCAGCAGCCAAGCGACAGGGGCTACCTACGAGCAGTACTTC. It is translated as CASSQATGATYEQYF. This rearrangement joins TRBV4-1 to TRBJ2-7; the match to TRBD1 covers 8 bases. The CDR3 runs 15 residues. V was clipped by 1 base and J by 2 bases; unmatched bases: 4. The V gene's germline CDR1 is MGHRA and CDR2 YSYEKL.

This clonotype has a handful of counts. This rearrangement joins TRBV6-2 or TRBV6-3 to TRBJ2-7, with D perhaps given as TRBD1 or TRBD2 (5 bases each). V was clipped by 4 bases and J by 3 bases, with 7 bases between them. In germline, CDR1 is MNHEY, CDR2 SVGEGT. CDR3 size: 12 residues. CDR3 loop: CASSSRGYEQYF. The CDR3 nucleotides read TGTGCCAGCAGTTCGAGGGGCTACGAGCAGTACTTC.